Listed here are 8 T cell receptor beta chains from one sample, sequenced in a study of blood T cell repertoires in COVID-19. Sequencing used immunoSEQ multiplex PCR; TCRdb keeps in-frame clones, though not all of them. The sample consists of over 95,000 clones, around 89% of them appearing once. The specimen was peripheral blood. The receptor set was obtained from a human donor with acute or convalescent COVID-19. The donor label of this sample is uncertain.

The rearrangement uses TRBV25-1 and TRBJ2-1; a possible D gene is TRBD2 (5 bases). The germline V and J ends were trimmed by 7 bases and 6 bases, with 16 bases remaining between them. From germline, CDR1 is MGHDK and CDR2 SYGVNS. This CDR3 contains 14 residues. CDR3 sequence reads: CASKWTSEGNEQFF. The CDR3 DNA reads TGTGCCAGCAAATGGACCAGTGAGGGCAATGAGCAGTTCTTC.

The chain joins TRBV6-6 to TRBJ2-7; 11 bases align to TRBD1. The germline V gene encodes CDR1 MNHNY and CDR2 SVGAGI (reference sequence). CDR3 length equals 16 residues. The V and J ends lost 6 bases and 7 bases, in that order; junction bases with no gene match: 14. The CDR3 spells CASRPHTGTGGLEQYF. DNA of the CDR3: TGTGCCAGCAGGCCACACACCGGGACAGGGGGTTTGGAGCAGTACTTC.

The chain has TRBV27 and TRBJ1-2; TRBD1 is a possible D gene (6 bases). This CDR3 spans 14 amino acids. Germline V lookup: CDR1 MNHEY, CDR2 SMNVEV (reference sequence). Trimming removed 6 bases at V and 6 bases at J, with 17 bases between. The DNA of the CDR3 is TGTGCCAGCAGCTATACCCGGGGGGCCGATGGCTACACCTTC. Protein sequence: CASSYTRGADGYTF.

The CDR3 here is CASGTSYGLEQYF. In nucleotides, the CDR3 is TGTGCCAGCGGGACATCATACGGGCTCGAGCAGTACTTC. The V call is TRBV7-9, the J call TRBJ2-7; possible D gene TRBD1, 6 bases. V lost 8 bases, J lost 6 bases, and 17 bases lay in between. The germline gives CDR1 SEHNR, CDR2 FQNEAQ (reference sequence). The CDR3 covers 13 residues.

The CDR3 DNA reads as TGTGCCAGCTCACAGGGACAGCCCGATAATTCACCCCTCCACTTT. Protein product: CASSQGQPDNSPLHF. The chain has TRBV18 and TRBJ1-6; 7 bases agree with TRBD1. Germline values: CDR1 KGHSH, CDR2 LQKENI. Trimming at V came to 4 bases and at J to 5 bases, leaving 5 bases not matched to a gene. This CDR3 spans 15 amino acids. Complete variable domain (other parts from reference TRBV18 and TRBJ1-6): NAGVMQNPRHLVRRRGQEARLRCSPMKGHSHVYWYRQLPEEGLKFMVYLQKENIIDESGMPKERFSAEFPKEGPSILRIQQVVRGDSAAYFCASSQGQPDNSPLHFGNGTRLTVT.

The chain uses TRBV14 and TRBJ1-1, with D tentatively TRBD1 (6 bases). CDR3 length: 14 residues. Germline lookup yields CDR1 SGHDN and CDR2 FVKESK. V lost 1 base and J 5 bases, leaving 11 bases between the germline ends. CDR3 DNA sequence: TGTGCCAGCAGCCAAGTACAGGGTACGACTGAAGCTTTCTTT. Amino acid sequence: CASSQVQGTTEAFF. The full variable domain, completed using reference TRBV14 and TRBJ1-1, is EAGVTQFPSHSVIEKGQTVTLRCDPISGHDNLYWYRRVMGKEIKFLLHFVKESKQDESGMPNNRFLAERTGGTYSTLKVQPAELEDSGVYFCASSQVQGTTEAFFGQGTRLTVV.

The rearrangement links TRBV7-9 to TRBJ2-1; the match to TRBD1 covers 7 bases. The CDR3 is 18 amino acids. Germline V gene lookup returns CDR1 SEHNR and CDR2 FQNEAQ (reference sequence). J was trimmed by 0 bases and V by 1 base; bases with no gene match: 9. The CDR3 nucleotides read TGTGCCAGCAGCTTAGGAACACAGGGGTCCAGCTCCTACAATGAGCAGTTCTTC. Protein: CASSLGTQGSSSYNEQFF.

The V and J genes are TRBV15 and TRBJ1-2, with TRBD1 matching 10 bases. The CDR3 sequence is 15 residues long. Germline CDR1 LNHNV, CDR2 YYDKDF (reference sequence). V dropped 2 bases and J dropped 6; count of bases not matched to a gene: 6. As DNA, the CDR3 is TGTGCCACCAGCAGACGGACAGGGGGTGGTGATGGCTACACCTTC. It yields the protein CATSRRTGGGDGYTF.